The 13 T cell receptor beta chains below come from one sample, sequenced in a study of Graves' ophthalmopathy and Graves' hyperthyroidism. Amplified TCR beta CDR3 regions were obtained using RNA transcripts as template. RT-PCR in the first round used HTBI primers; a second-round multiplex PCR followed. TCRdb re-derived calls from the multiplex PCR reads in MiXCR, one entry per CDR3 protein. The table shows approximately 640,000 distinct CDR3 sequences, with about 38% occurring only once. Source material: peripheral blood. These receptors were obtained from an adult man with Graves' ophthalmopathy.

The chain joins TRBV29-1 to TRBJ1-2, with a possible D match to TRBD1 (5 bases). V was pared by 6 bases and J by 5 bases, with 13 bases between. The CDR3 sequence is 12 residues long. Looked up from germline, CDR1 is SQVTM and CDR2 is ANQGSEA. CDR3 nucleotide sequence: TGCAGCGTGGTAGCGGGACTTTATGGCTACACCTTC. Amino acids: CSVVAGLYGYTF.

Turning to this clonotype: This may arise from a read error, as a much more abundant clone is one base away. The chain is built from TRBV7-3 and TRBJ2-5, with D perhaps matching TRBD2 (5 bases). CDR3 length equals 14 residues. Per the germline V gene, CDR1 is SGHTA and CDR2 is FQGTGA. For the CDR3, the DNA is TGTGCCAGCAGCTCCCCGGGGAGAGAAGAGACCCAGCACTTC. Translation: CASSSPGREETQHF.

The J gene is TRBJ2-7, the V gene TRBV10-3; D is perhaps TRBD2 (5 bases). The CDR3 runs 16 residues. Germline V gene lookup returns CDR1 ENHRY and CDR2 SYGVKD. The V end lost 10 bases, the J end lost 0 bases, and 22 bases lay between the germline ends. The CDR3 loop reads CANQLRAETSSYEQYF. The CDR3 DNA is TGTGCCAATCAACTGAGGGCAGAAACTAGCTCCTACGAGCAGTACTTC.

J is TRBJ1-5 and V is TRBV6-2 or TRBV6-3, with TRBD1 matching 8 bases. Germline CDR1 and CDR2: MNHEY and SVGEGT. V lost 4 bases, J lost 6 bases, and 8 bases stayed unmatched. There are 15 residues in the CDR3. CDR3 residues: CASSLWQGAGQPQHF. DNA of the CDR3: TGTGCCAGCAGTTTGTGGCAGGGGGCGGGTCAGCCCCAGCATTTT.

V is TRBV10-3 and J is TRBJ1-6, with 11 bases lining up with TRBD1. The CDR3 loop spans 14 amino acids. CDR1 ENHRY and CDR2 SYGVKD come from the germline V gene. V was clipped by 8 bases and J by 10 bases; unmatched bases: 7. DNA for the CDR3: TGTGCCATCGGACAGGGGGCGATCAACTCACCCCTCCACTTT. As protein: CAIGQGAINSPLHF.

The J gene is TRBJ2-5, the V gene TRBV2; 7 bases map to TRBD2. V shed 7 bases and J 6 bases; nucleotides not matched to a gene: 14. The CDR3 has 15 amino acids. The germline V gene has CDR1 SNHLY and CDR2 FYNNEI. In DNA, the CDR3 is TGTGCCAGCAAGGACGGCGGGAGTCAAATAAAGACCCAGTACTTC. Translating it yields CASKDGGSQIKTQYF. The full variable domain, its missing parts supplied by reference TRBV2 and TRBJ2-5, is EPEVTQTPSHQVTQMGQEVILRCVPISNHLYFYWYRQILGQKVEFLVSFYNNEISEKSEIFDDQFSVERPDGSNFTLKIRSTKLEDSAMYFCASKDGGSQIKTQYFGPGTRLLVL.

In this sample, this clonotype turned up a few times. The rearrangement links TRBV20-1 to TRBJ2-7, with D unclear. Trimming removed 3 bases at V and 4 bases at J, with 16 bases between. Germline V gives CDR1 DFQATT, CDR2 SNEGSKA (reference sequence). The CDR3 spans 14 residues. The CDR3 bases are TGCAGTGCTAGTGGCCAGCGCGTCCCATACGAGCAGTACTTC. Translation gives CSASGQRVPYEQYF.

This clonotype has ten or more counts. The CDR3 reads CASSPLTGAHETQYF. The DNA for the CDR3 is TGTGCCAGCAGTCCCCTGACAGGGGCGCACGAGACCCAGTACTTC. V gene TRBV12-3 or TRBV12-4 combines with J gene TRBJ2-5; the match to TRBD1 covers 8 bases. This CDR3 comprises 15 residues. Trimming cost V 5 bases and J 5 bases; bases outside gene matches: 10.

Comments on this clonotype: A read error may produce the germline difference seen at one junction end. The chain uses TRBV7-6 and TRBJ2-5, with D possibly matching TRBD1 (5 bases). This CDR3 has 13 amino acids. The V gene's germline CDR1 is SGHVS and CDR2 FNYEAQ. CDR3 protein: CASSLSGQEAQYF. CDR3 nucleotides: TGTGCCAGCAGCTTGTCAGGACAAGAGGCCCAGTACTTC. Full variable domain (missing parts from reference TRBV7-6 and TRBJ2-5): GAGVSQSPRYKVTKRGQDVALRCDPISGHVSLYWYRQALGQGPEFLTYFNYEAQQDKSGLPNDRFSAERPEGSISTLTIQRTEQRDSAMYRCASSLSGQEAQYFGPGTRLLVL.

The chain links TRBV2 to TRBJ1-5, with no clear D. CDR1 SNHLY and CDR2 FYNNEI come from the germline V gene. Trimming took off 7 bases at V and 14 bases at J, with 15 bases between the two ends. The CDR3 consists of 11 residues. The CDR3 loop is CASTVASYEHF. DNA of the CDR3: TGTGCCAGCACGGTGGCTTCCTACGAGCATTTT.

This clonotype was seen ten or more times. The gene calls are TRBV7-8 and TRBJ1-5; TRBD1 matches 8 bases. Per germline, CDR1 SGHVS and CDR2 FQNEAQ. The CDR3 covers 16 residues. V dropped 4 bases and J dropped 5; count of bases not matched to a gene: 10. The CDR3 loop is CASSSTRTGPDQPQHF. CDR3 DNA: TGTGCCAGCAGCTCCACCCGGACAGGGCCCGATCAGCCCCAGCATTTT.

V and J are TRBV5-1 and TRBJ2-5, with a tentative D call TRBD2 (5 bases). The V end lost 3 bases, the J end lost 4 bases, and 13 bases lay between the germline ends. Germline CDR1 is SGHRS and CDR2 is YFSETQ. This CDR3 is built from 14 residues. The DNA for the CDR3 is TGCGCCAGCAGCTCCGGAGCCGCGGGAGAGACCCAGTACTTC. Amino acid sequence: CASSSGAAGETQYF.

The V gene is TRBV10-3, the J gene TRBJ1-4, with D perhaps matching TRBD1 (6 bases). Germline lookup yields CDR1 ENHRY and CDR2 SYGVKD. CDR3 length: 12 residues. Trimming shortened V by 8 bases and J by 9 bases, and 13 bases separated the two germline ends. The CDR3 coding sequence is TGTGCCATCGCTTCGGGGACAAAAAAACTGTTTTTT. It yields the protein CAIASGTKKLFF.